These 28 T cell receptor beta chains were sequenced from one sample in a study of blood T cell repertoires in COVID-19. Generated by immunoSEQ multiplex PCR, the TCRdb table keeps only in-frame clones and is missing some. This table holds approximately 300,000 clones, just over 85% found once. Sequencing was carried out using PBMCs or T cells enriched from blood (not recorded which). The receptors originated from a man aged 25-40 years who had recovered from COVID-19.

This clone was picked up one time. V gene TRBV10-3 combines with J gene TRBJ1-4; D perhaps matches TRBD1 (6 bases). Per the germline V gene, CDR1 is ENHRY and CDR2 is SYGVKD. V was shortened by 10 bases and J by 8 bases, with 26 bases between the two germline ends. This CDR3 has 16 residues. The CDR3 here is CATRLQGVVIREKLFF. The CDR3 bases are TGTGCCACCCGGCTACAGGGAGTAGTAATAAGGGAAAAACTGTTTTTT.

The chain has TRBV24-1 and TRBJ2-1, with 8 nucleotides matching TRBD2. With V trimmed by 7 bases and J by 4 bases, 20 bases remained unmatched. The CDR3 loop spans 19 amino acids. From germline, CDR1 is KGHDR and CDR2 SFDVKD. The CDR3 DNA is TGTGCCACCAGCCTTAGCGGGGTGGAAGGCCACCCCTTGTACAATGAGCAGTTCTTC. It yields the protein CATSLSGVEGHPLYNEQFF.

V is TRBV7-8 and J is TRBJ1-3; TRBD1 aligns across 7 bases. Germline V CDR1 and CDR2: SGHVS, FQNEAQ. V was pared by 5 bases and J by 5 bases, with 15 bases of the junction left unmatched. CDR3 size: 17 residues. The DNA for the CDR3 is TGTGCCAGCAGCCAACTTGGAAGAAGGGGGCCCCGAAACACCATATATTTT. Amino acid sequence: CASSQLGRRGPRNTIYF.

This clone has just a few counts. V is TRBV6-1 and J is TRBJ1-2; the match to TRBD1 covers 8 bases. V lost 1 base, J lost 2 bases, and 9 bases stayed unmatched. This CDR3 has 17 amino acids. CDR1 and CDR2 (germline): MNHNS, SASEGT. DNA of the CDR3: TGTGCCAGCAGTGAAGGTCGGGACAGGCTTCCAAACTATGGCTACACCTTC. This encodes CASSEGRDRLPNYGYTF.

The V gene is TRBV6-1, the J gene TRBJ2-6, with no clear D. This CDR3 comprises 18 residues. V lost 3 bases and J 1 base, leaving 16 bases between the germline ends. The germline V gene has CDR1 MNHNS and CDR2 SASEGT. The CDR3 nucleotides read TGTGCCAGCAGTGAGAAGTCCGGTATTCTATCTGGGGCCAACGTCCTGACTTTC. This translates into CASSEKSGILSGANVLTF.

The chain uses TRBV6-2 or TRBV6-3 and TRBJ2-7; D unresolved. The CDR3 is 11 residues long. Per germline, CDR1 MNHEY and CDR2 SVGEGT. The germline V and J ends were trimmed by 4 bases and 3 bases, with 4 bases remaining between them. The CDR3 spells CASSSVYEQYF. CDR3 in DNA: TGTGCCAGCAGTTCAGTCTACGAGCAGTACTTC.

The chain uses TRBV7-9 and TRBJ1-2; D remains ambiguous. V lost 5 bases and J 1 base, leaving 14 bases between the germline ends. Germline V lookup: CDR1 SEHNR, CDR2 FQNEAQ (reference sequence). The CDR3 spans 15 residues. The CDR3 coding sequence is TGTGCCAGCAGCCCCCCTGGAGGACTTAACTATGGCTACACCTTC. Encoded protein: CASSPPGGLNYGYTF. The variable domain in full, completed from reference TRBV7-9 and TRBJ1-2, reads DTGVSQNPRHKITKRGQNVTFRCDPISEHNRLYWYRQTLGQGPEFLTYFQNEAQLEKSRLLSDRFSAERPKGSFSTLEIQRTEQGDSAMYLCASSPPGGLNYGYTFGSGTRLTVV.

V and J are TRBV5-1 and TRBJ2-7; 8 nucleotides agree with TRBD2. V dropped 5 bases and J dropped 3; count of bases not matched to a gene: 7. The germline V gene has CDR1 SGHRS and CDR2 YFSETQ. This CDR3 is built from 14 residues. The DNA for the CDR3 is TGCGCCAGCAGTTTCAGCGGGAGCAACTACGAGCAGTACTTC. This sequence encodes CASSFSGSNYEQYF.

This sequence joins TRBV5-1 and TRBJ2-5, with D maybe TRBD1 (5 bases). Germline assignment: CDR1 SGHRS and CDR2 YFSETQ. This CDR3 is 13 amino acids long. V was shortened by 4 bases and J by 2 bases, with 9 bases between the two germline ends. Here the CDR3 reads CASSRQIQETQYF. In DNA form, the CDR3 reads TGCGCCAGCAGCCGACAGATTCAAGAGACCCAGTACTTC.

V gene TRBV4-2 combines with J gene TRBJ2-1; 7 nucleotides line up with TRBD2. This CDR3 is 17 amino acids long. Germline V CDR1 and CDR2: LGHNA, YNFKEQ. After removal of 2 bases from V and 4 bases from J, the junction contained 11 bases not matched to a gene. CDR3 residues: CASSQNGPAGEYNEQFF. The CDR3 DNA sequence: TGTGCCAGCAGCCAAAACGGTCCGGCGGGGGAATACAATGAGCAGTTCTTC.

This clone was seen only once. The J gene is TRBJ2-1, the V gene TRBV25-1, with TRBD2 identical over 13 bases. V shed 5 bases, J shed 2 bases, and the junction held 9 bases outside the gene matches. Per germline, CDR1 MGHDK and CDR2 SYGVNS. The length of the CDR3 is 18 residues. The CDR3 coding sequence is TGTGCCAGCAGTCCTGAATTGGGACTAGCGGGGCCCTACAATGAGCAGTTCTTC. Protein product: CASSPELGLAGPYNEQFF.

The genes are TRBV28 and TRBJ2-7, with TRBD1 identical over 9 bases. The CDR3 is made up of 16 amino acids. J lost 3 bases, V lost 1 base, and 7 bases had no gene match. Germline V gives CDR1 MDHEN, CDR2 SYDVKM. The CDR3 sequence is CASSLSSGTGFYEQYF. DNA for the CDR3: TGTGCCAGCAGTTTATCGTCCGGGACAGGGTTCTACGAGCAGTACTTC.

With respect to this clone: Other DNA sequences of this sample code for an identical CDR3. The V call is TRBV3-1 (or the pseudogene TRBV3-2), the J call TRBJ1-2; the D is unclear. Trimming removed 1 base at V and 4 bases at J, with 4 bases between. CDR3 length: 12 residues. Looked up from germline, CDR1 is LGHDT and CDR2 is YNNKEL (reference sequence). The CDR3 sequence is CASSQGAYGYTF. In DNA, the CDR3 is TGTGCCAGCAGCCAAGGGGCCTATGGCTACACCTTC.

This CDR3 is CASSQGLAGTDTQYF. CDR3 in DNA: TGCGCCAGCAGCCAGGGACTAGCGGGAACAGATACGCAGTATTTT. The genes are TRBV4-1 and TRBJ2-3; 13 bases match TRBD2. With 3 bases clipped from V and 3 bases from J, the junction kept 0 bases outside the gene matches. Germline assignment: CDR1 MGHRA and CDR2 YSYEKL. This CDR3 spans 15 amino acids.

This chain connects TRBV7-9 to TRBJ2-7; 9 bases fit TRBD2. Unmatched junction bases numbered 7, after V lost 0 bases and J lost 1 base. Germline CDR1 and CDR2: SEHNR and FQNEAQ (reference sequence). The CDR3 runs to 17 residues. In nucleotides, the CDR3 is TGTGCCAGCAGCTTAGCCGCCGGACTAGCGAATTCCTACGAGCAGTACTTC. Amino acids: CASSLAAGLANSYEQYF.

CDR3 DNA: TGTGCCAGCAGTGACTCGTCAGGGGCTGGCACAGATACGCAGTATTTT. Protein sequence: CASSDSSGAGTDTQYF. The chain couples TRBV6-4 to TRBJ2-3; tentative D call: TRBD1 (6 bases). The CDR3 contains 16 residues. V lost 0 bases and J 1 base, leaving 11 bases between the germline ends. The germline V gene has CDR1 MRHNA and CDR2 SNTAGT.

The V call is TRBV10-1, the J call TRBJ2-7; D perhaps matches TRBD1 (6 bases). Trimming left V 3 bases short and J 7 bases short, with 10 bases between. Per the germline V gene, CDR1 is WNHNN and CDR2 is SYGVQD (reference sequence). This CDR3 region has 12 residues. Here the CDR3 reads CASSDGTREQYF. In nucleotides, the CDR3 is TGCGCCAGCAGTGATGGGACACGGGAGCAGTACTTC.

This chain links TRBV6-5 with TRBJ1-2, with TRBD1 matching over 7 bases. Germline V gene data show CDR1 as MNHEY and CDR2 as SVGAGI. The junction had 11 bases not matched to a gene; V was cut back by 6 bases and J by 7 bases. This CDR3 has 14 amino acids. The CDR3 protein is CASSRIQGPGGYTF. The DNA of the CDR3 is TGTGCCAGCAGCCGGATACAGGGGCCGGGTGGCTACACCTTC.

The chain combines TRBV5-1 with TRBJ2-1; 8 bases are a match to TRBD2. Germline V lookup: CDR1 SGHRS, CDR2 YFSETQ. The CDR3 length is 15 residues. V trimming: 4 bases; J trimming: 0 bases; junction bases outside the gene matches: 3. DNA of the CDR3: TGCGCCAGCAGCCCGGGGGGGAGCTCCTACAATGAGCAGTTCTTC. Protein product: CASSPGGSSYNEQFF.

J is TRBJ2-7 and V is TRBV6-5; D not certain. Trimming left V 4 bases short and J 4 bases short, with 11 bases between. The length of the CDR3 is 13 residues. The germline gives CDR1 MNHEY, CDR2 SVGAGI. The CDR3 nucleotides read TGTGCCAGCAGTTTGGGCAGCACTTACGAGCAGTACTTC. Translating it yields CASSLGSTYEQYF.

On this clone: This sample also contains other DNA sequences that code for the same CDR3. V is TRBV6-5 and J is TRBJ2-6; possibly TRBD2 for D (6 bases). The CDR3 consists of 15 residues. V was pared by 6 bases and J by 4 bases, with 13 bases between. Per germline, CDR1 MNHEY and CDR2 SVGAGI. This CDR3 reads CASSLGGSGANVLTF. The CDR3 nucleotides are TGTGCCAGCAGCCTTGGGGGGTCCGGGGCCAACGTCCTGACTTTC.

This clone occurred once. J is TRBJ2-7 and V is TRBV28; D is perhaps TRBD1 (6 bases). V gave up 6 bases and J gave up 4 bases, with 10 bases separating them. This CDR3 contains 12 residues. Germline-derived CDR1 and CDR2 are MDHEN and SYDVKM. CDR3 region: CASRPGQYEQYF. CDR3 DNA: TGTGCCAGCAGACCTGGACAGTACGAGCAGTACTTC. The complete variable domain, with remaining parts taken from reference TRBV28 and TRBJ2-7, reads DVKVTQSSRYLVKRTGEKVFLECVQDMDHENMFWYRQDPGLGLRLIYFSYDVKMKEKGDIPEGYSVSREKKERFSLILESASTNQTSMYLCASRPGQYEQYFGPGTRLTVT.

The chain has TRBV27 and TRBJ1-5; D ambiguous. The CDR3 totals 13 residues. V lost 6 bases, J lost 5 bases, and 11 bases lay in between. The germline CDR1 and CDR2 sequences are MNHEY and SMNVEV (reference sequence). The CDR3 region is CASSPKPDQPQHF. CDR3 DNA sequence: TGTGCCAGCAGCCCAAAGCCGGATCAGCCCCAGCATTTT.

The rearrangement joins TRBV15 to TRBJ2-7; 9 bases are a match to TRBD2. CDR3 length: 17 amino acids. The ends lost 4 bases at V and 4 bases at J; junction bases unmatched: 14. Germline lookup yields CDR1 LNHNV and CDR2 YYDKDF (reference sequence). This CDR3 reads CATSTISPPSGTYEQYF. Here the CDR3 DNA reads TGTGCCACCAGCACCATCTCCCCACCTAGCGGGACGTACGAGCAGTACTTC. The variable domain in full, completed from reference TRBV15 and TRBJ2-7, reads DAMVIQNPRYQVTQFGKPVTLSCSQTLNHNVMYWYQQKSSQAPKLLFHYYDKDFNNEADTPDNFQSRRPNTSFCFLDIRSPGLGDTAMYLCATSTISPPSGTYEQYFGPGTRLTVT.

This sequence joins TRBV9 and TRBJ1-2, with a possible D match to TRBD1 (6 bases). Germline V gene sequence: CDR1 SGDLS, CDR2 YYNGEE. The CDR3 is 14 amino acids. V was trimmed by 3 bases and J by 3 bases, leaving 12 bases between them. CDR3 sequence (DNA): TGTGCCAGCAGCGCAGGGGCGAAATACTATGGCTACACCTTC. Translated, it gives CASSAGAKYYGYTF.

In its sample, this clone was seen once. This chain connects TRBV11-2 to TRBJ2-5; perhaps TRBD1 as D (6 bases). V lost 6 bases and J 7 bases, leaving 21 bases between the germline ends. This CDR3 has 15 residues. Per germline, CDR1 SGHAT and CDR2 FQNNGV. CDR3 nucleotides: TGTGCCAGCAGTTTCAGGGGCCCACCAAGAGCGACCCAGTACTTC. Translating it yields CASSFRGPPRATQYF. The variable domain in full, completed from reference TRBV11-2 and TRBJ2-5, reads EAGVAQSPRYKIIEKRQSVAFWCNPISGHATLYWYQQILGQGPKLLIQFQNNGVVDDSQLPKDRFSAERLKGVDSTLKIQPAKLEDSAVYLCASSFRGPPRATQYFGPGTRLLVL.

The genes are TRBV19 and TRBJ1-3; the D gene is possibly TRBD1 (6 bases). V was clipped by 9 bases and J by 5 bases, with 14 bases between them. The CDR3 has 13 residues. Germline V gives CDR1 LNHDA, CDR2 SQIVND (reference sequence). CDR3 amino acids: CARPPGQRNTIYF. The CDR3 region has the DNA TGTGCCAGACCTCCCGGACAGCGAAACACCATATATTTT.

The rearrangement links TRBV11-2 to TRBJ1-2, with unresolved D. The CDR3 loop spans 14 amino acids. Trimming shortened V by 0 bases and J by 6 bases, and 11 bases separated the two germline ends. CDR1 and CDR2 (germline): SGHAT, FQNNGV. The CDR3 is CASSLDSAEDGYTF. The CDR3 region has the DNA TGTGCCAGCAGCTTAGATTCGGCGGAGGATGGCTACACCTTC.